These T cell receptor beta chains were read from a single sample in a study of identical twins. TCRdb called the 5' RACE reads again in MiXCR, with one record for every CDR3 protein. The sample records about 730,000 distinct CDR3 sequences, approximately 22% being singletons. This same sample was also taken into another study, of T cells expressing NK-cell markers.

The sequenced sample was PBMCs. Every receptor here comes from a woman under 30 in good health. Each CDR3 is given with its conserved first and last residue. A D gene is named only where the DNA matches it firmly. Expanded clones are given a class, and other clones once, few, many or no size at all.

>NA|NA|TRBJ1-6|TRBV4-3|13
TGCGCCAGCAGCCAATCCAGGAATTCACCCCTCCACTTT
CASSQSRNSPLHF
>NA|NA|TRBJ2-7|TRBV5-1|12
TGCGCCAGCAGGGAGGTTCACTACGAGCAGTACTTC
CASREVHYEQYF
>many|TRBD1|TRBJ1-6|TRBV12-3/TRBV12-4|14
TGTGCCAGCAGTTCCCGGGACAGGGGATTGTCCCTCCACTTT
CASSSRDRGLSLHF
>few|NA|TRBJ1-4|TRBV20-1|11
TGCAGTGCTAGTTGGGAGGAAAAACTGTTTTTT
CSASWEEKLFF
>once|TRBD2|TRBJ2-7|TRBV7-3|16
TGTGCCAGCAGCTTCGAAAGGGCTAGCGGGACCCACGAGCAGTACTTC
CASSFERASGTHEQYF
>NA|NA|TRBJ1-2|TRBV10-3|12
TGTGCCATCAGTGAGGCAGCCGGGGGCTACACCTTC
CAISEAAGGYTF
>many|TRBD2|TRBJ2-1|TRBV12-3/TRBV12-4|15
TGTGCCAGCAGTTTAAGTTCTAGCGGGGGCAATGAGCAGTTCTTC
CASSLSSSGGNEQFF
>NA|NA|TRBJ2-7|TRBV7-6|15
TGTGCCAGCAGCCACCTAGGAGGGAAAGGAGACGAGCAGTACTTC
CASSHLGGKGDEQYF
>few|NA|TRBJ1-1|TRBV12-3/TRBV12-4|15
TGTGCCAGCAGTTTAGGGCGCGGCTTGAACACTGAAGCTTTCTTT
CASSLGRGLNTEAFF
>few|NA|TRBJ2-1|TRBV20-1|13
TGCAGTGCTAGCCCTAGCAGCGACAATGAGCAGTTCTTC
CSASPSSDNEQFF
>many|NA|TRBJ2-7|TRBV10-1|14
TGCGCCAGCAGTGAGTCCGGGGATTCCTGGGAGCAGTACTTC
CASSESGDSWEQYF
>NA|NA|TRBJ2-1|TRBV6-1|13
TGTGCCAGCAGTCCCGCATTAGTCGATGAGCAGTTCTTC
CASSPALVDEQFF
>NA|TRBD1|TRBJ2-6|TRBV15|15
TGTGCCACCGGACAGGGACAGTCTGGGGCCAACGTCCTGACTTTC
CATGQGQSGANVLTF
>few|NA|TRBJ1-5|TRBV20-1|15
TGCAGTGCTAGTACCGGGGGGAATAGCAATCAGCCCCAGCATTTT
CSASTGGNSNQPQHF
>NA|TRBD1|TRBJ1-4|TRBV13|18
TGTGCCAGCAGCTCTGGACAGGGGGCGCGTCGAACTAATGAAAAACTGTTTTTT
CASSSGQGARRTNEKLFF
>NA|TRBD2|TRBJ2-1|TRBV9|17
TGTGCCAGCAGCGTCCGGACTAGCGGGCGAAATCTCAATGAGCAGTTCTTC
CASSVRTSGRNLNEQFF
>NA|NA|TRBJ1-2|TRBV4-3|14
TGCGCCAGCAGCCGGGGGACAACGATTGAGGGCTACACCTTC
CASSRGTTIEGYTF
>few|TRBD1|TRBJ2-1|TRBV12-3/TRBV12-4|15
TGTGCCAGCAGTTTAACAGGGGCCGTGTACAATGAGCAGTTCTTC
CASSLTGAVYNEQFF
>few|NA|TRBJ2-7|TRBV10-3|13
TGTGCCATCAGTGTCGGAGTAACCTACGAGCAGTACTTC
CAISVGVTYEQYF
>few|NA|TRBJ2-1|TRBV5-1|12
TGCGCCAGCAGCGAGCTAGGCCATGAGCAGTTCTTC
CASSELGHEQFF
>few|TRBD1|TRBJ1-1|TRBV6-1|14
TGTGCCAGCGGCTGGGACAGGGGGAGCGCTGAAGCTTTCTTT
CASGWDRGSAEAFF
>NA|NA|TRBJ2-1|TRBV20-1|12
TGCAGTGCTAGAGATCAACAAGAGGAGCAGTTCTTC
CSARDQQEEQFF
>few|NA|TRBJ1-1|TRBV6-2/TRBV6-3|13
TGTGCCAGCAGTTATCGGGCAACTGGCCAAGCTTTCTTT
CASSYRATGQAFF
>NA|NA|TRBJ2-5|TRBV3-1|17
TGTGCCAGCAGCCAAGTCGTCCTCGCTATGGAGAAAGAGACCCAGTACTTC
CASSQVVLAMEKETQYF
>few|NA|TRBJ2-1|TRBV12-3/TRBV12-4|12
TGTGCCAGCAGCTACGGCCCCAATGAGCAGTTCTTC
CASSYGPNEQFF
>NA|TRBD1|TRBJ2-7|TRBV30|12
TGTGCCTGGAGTAGGACAGGATACGAGCAGTACTTC
CAWSRTGYEQYF
>NA|NA|TRBJ1-1|TRBV3-1|14
TGTGCCAGCAGCCAAGCGCGTCACAACACTGAAGCTTTCTTT
CASSQARHNTEAFF
>few|NA|TRBJ2-5|TRBV11-3|14
TGTGCCAGCAGCCCGCACCGGGGGCTAGAGACCCAGTACTTC
CASSPHRGLETQYF
>NA|NA|TRBJ2-7|TRBV20-1|14
TGCAGTGCCTTCAATCCAGGGGATCCTTACGAGCAGTACTTC
CSAFNPGDPYEQYF
>few|NA|TRBJ2-1|TRBV20-1|15
TGCAGTGCTAGCAGCGGGTCCAGCTCCTACAATGAGCAGTTCTTC
CSASSGSSSYNEQFF
>few|TRBD2|TRBJ2-7|TRBV10-1|15
TGCGCCAGCAGTGTGGGGGGGTCTACCTCCTACGAGCAGTACTTC
CASSVGGSTSYEQYF
>NA|NA|TRBJ1-1|TRBV21-1|16
TGTGCCAGCAGCACCAAGGGACGGATCATGAACACTGAAGCTTTCTTT
CASSTKGRIMNTEAFF
>NA|TRBD1|TRBJ2-3|TRBV7-2|14
TGTGCCAGCAGCCGACAGGGCTGGGCGGAGGCGCAGTATTTT
CASSRQGWAEAQYF
>many|TRBD2|TRBJ2-7|TRBV2|15
TGTGCCAGCAGTGAACGATCTAGCGGGAGGGGCGAGCAGTACTTC
CASSERSSGRGEQYF
>NA|NA|TRBJ1-3|TRBV20-1|14
TGCAGTGCTAGAGATCAGGGTATTGGAAACACCATATATTTT
CSARDQGIGNTIYF
>few|NA|TRBJ2-4|TRBV5-1|15
TGCGCCAGCAGCTTGGGGACGCCCGCCAAAAACATTCAGTACTTC
CASSLGTPAKNIQYF
>few|TRBD1|TRBJ2-7|TRBV9|16
TGTGCCAGCAGCGCCCCGACTGGGGACAGCGACATAAGGCAGTACTTC
CASSAPTGDSDIRQYF
>few|TRBD2|TRBJ2-7|TRBV7-2|15
TGTGCCAGCAGCTTTGCCGGGGGGGCCTTCTACGAGCAGTACTTC
CASSFAGGAFYEQYF
>few|NA|TRBJ1-2|TRBV7-2|15
TGTGCCAGCAGCCCTAACGGGGTCCAGAACTATGGCTACACCTTC
CASSPNGVQNYGYTF
>many|NA|TRBJ2-2|TRBV12-3/TRBV12-4|14
TGTGCCAGCAGGGACTCGGCGAACACCGGGGAGCTGTTTTTT
CASRDSANTGELFF
>many|NA|TRBJ1-2|TRBV5-5|14
TGTGCCAGCAGCTTGCCGCGGGGTAGCTATGGCTACACCTTC
CASSLPRGSYGYTF
>NA|NA|TRBJ2-7|TRBV12-3/TRBV12-4|13
TGTGCCAGCAGTCTAAGCCCTTTCTACGAGCAGTACTTC
CASSLSPFYEQYF
>NA|NA|TRBJ2-5|TRBV28|15
TGTGCCAGCAACCGACAGTCCCACGGGCAAGAGACCCAGTACTTC
CASNRQSHGQETQYF
>NA|NA|TRBJ2-5|TRBV9|13
TGTGCCAGCAGCCCGGCTAGAAGAGAGACCCAGTACTTC
CASSPARRETQYF
>NA|TRBD2|TRBJ2-1|TRBV5-1|13
TGCGCCAGCAGCCCTACTGTAGCGGGGGAGCAGTTCTTC
CASSPTVAGEQFF
>many|NA|TRBJ2-3|TRBV18|14
TGTGCCAGCTCACCTACAGGGCCAACAGATACGCAGTATTTT
CASSPTGPTDTQYF
>many|NA|TRBJ2-1|TRBV20-1|15
TGCAGTGCAGCCTCTGGCGGGCGGCCCTACAATGAGCAGTTCTTC
CSAASGGRPYNEQFF
>few|TRBD2|TRBJ2-1|TRBV12-3/TRBV12-4|15
TGTGCCAGCGGCCTAGCGGGGAGGGCCTACAATGAGCAGTTCTTC
CASGLAGRAYNEQFF
>few|TRBD1|TRBJ1-2|TRBV27|15
TGTGCCAGCAGTTCCCCAGACAGGGGCGGAGGTGGCTACACCTTC
CASSSPDRGGGGYTF
>NA|NA|TRBJ2-1|TRBV29-1|13
TGCAGCGTCCTAACTAGCTCGTACAATGAGCAGTTCTTC
CSVLTSSYNEQFF
>NA|NA|TRBJ2-2|TRBV6-2/TRBV6-3|15
TGTGCCAGCCGAAGGGGCGGTGAGAACACCGGGGAGCTGTTTTTT
CASRRGGENTGELFF
>once|NA|TRBJ2-7|TRBV9|15
TGTGCCAGCAGCGTAAGTCTAGCAGGTTCCTACGAGCAGTACTTC
CASSVSLAGSYEQYF
>NA|TRBD2|TRBJ2-7|TRBV9|13
TGTGCCAGCAGCGCCGGACTAGCGGGAGGAACGTACTTC
CASSAGLAGGTYF
>NA|NA|TRBJ2-1|TRBV3-1|17
TGTGCCACCAGCCAAGAGGTACCTTGGGGGCCTGGTAGTGAGCAGTTCTTC
CATSQEVPWGPGSEQFF
>few|TRBD2|TRBJ2-5|TRBV5-1|17
TGCGCCAGCAGCTTGGTAGGGCCTAGCGGGGCCGGTGAGACCCAGTACTTC
CASSLVGPSGAGETQYF
>NA|TRBD1|TRBJ1-1|TRBV5-1|19
TGCGCCAGCAGCTCCCCATTGGGACAGGGGCGCGGGATGAACACTGAAGCTTTCTTT
CASSSPLGQGRGMNTEAFF
>NA|TRBD2|TRBJ2-1|TRBV27|19
TGTGCCAGCAAGCATGGACTAGCGGCAGTAGGTCTCTCCTACAATGAGCAGTTCTTC
CASKHGLAAVGLSYNEQFF
>many|TRBD2|TRBJ2-5|TRBV7-9|16
TGTGCCAGCAGCTACGGGACTAGCGGGGGGCGAGAGACCCAGTACTTC
CASSYGTSGGRETQYF